The 20 T cell receptor beta chains given below trace back to one sample, sequenced in a study of identical twins. TCRdb re-called the 5' RACE reads through MiXCR, storing one row per CDR3 protein. This sample carries 700,000 to 950,000 distinct CDR3 sequences, approximately 13% of them seen once, and the ten largest clones take around 1.6%. These data also featured in a second study, about yellow fever vaccine responses in identical twins.

What was sequenced was PBMCs. These receptors were collected from a woman between 18 and 29 years old in good health.

The V call is TRBV18, the J call TRBJ1-2; D possibly corresponds to TRBD1 (5 bases). Germline loops: CDR1 KGHSH, CDR2 LQKENI. The CDR3 runs 14 residues. Trimming removed 4 bases at V and 4 bases at J, with 13 bases between. The CDR3 DNA reads as TGTGCCAGCTCACAATGGGACCGAATCTATGGCTACACCTTC. Encoded protein: CASSQWDRIYGYTF.

This clonotype was detected ten times or more. This sequence joins TRBV12-3 or TRBV12-4 and TRBJ2-1; maybe TRBD1 (6 bases). V lost 3 bases and J lost 3, with 9 bases in between. This CDR3 has 14 residues. CDR3 amino acids: CASSFWTDYNEQFF. The CDR3, as DNA: TGTGCCAGCAGTTTTTGGACAGACTACAATGAGCAGTTCTTC.

This clonotype came up a few times. V is TRBV11-1 and J is TRBJ2-3; TRBD2 matches at 14 bases. CDR1 is SGHAT, CDR2 FQDESV, per germline (reference sequence). CDR3 length: 18 amino acids. V gave up 1 base and J gave up 4 bases; unmatched junction bases: 7. CDR3 coding DNA: TGTGCCAGCAGCTTAGGACTAGCGGGGGGGCCGACTTCAGATACGCAGTATTTT. Residues: CASSLGLAGGPTSDTQYF.

The chain employs TRBV5-1 and TRBJ2-3; D not certain. The germline CDR1 and CDR2 sequences are SGHRS and YFSETQ. Trimming cost V 1 base and J 0 bases, with 9 bases left between them. The CDR3 is made up of 15 amino acids. The CDR3 reads CASSLIDRSTDTQYF. CDR3 nucleotides: TGCGCCAGCAGCTTGATAGACCGTAGCACAGATACGCAGTATTTT.

V is TRBV2 and J is TRBJ1-1; possibly TRBD1 for D (5 bases). Germline values: CDR1 SNHLY, CDR2 FYNNEI. Trimming pared 10 bases from V and 4 bases from J, leaving 10 bases between. CDR3 size: 11 residues. The CDR3 DNA reads as TGTGCCACCATAAGGGGCACTGAAGCTTTCTTT. Translated: CATIRGTEAFF.

V usage is TRBV21-1 and J usage is TRBJ2-7; the DNA was not compared with TRBD2, the D call given in the table. TRBV21-1 is a pseudogene locus. The CDR3 length is 14 residues. The CDR3 DNA reads TGTGCCAGCAGCAAGTCGGTGGGAGCCTACGAGCAGTACGTC. Translated: CASSKSVGAYEQYV.

This clonotype was counted a few times. V gene TRBV7-8 combines with J gene TRBJ1-2; a possible D gene is TRBD1 (6 bases). Trimming took off 0 bases at V and 2 bases at J, with 10 bases between the two ends. The CDR3 spans 15 residues. Per the germline V gene, CDR1 is SGHVS and CDR2 is FQNEAQ. CDR3 amino acids: CASSLAGGTNYGYTF. The DNA of the CDR3 is TGTGCCAGCAGCTTAGCAGGGGGGACAAACTATGGCTACACCTTC.

This sequence joins TRBV14 and TRBJ1-2; no firm D call. This CDR3 is built from 13 residues. With 4 bases removed from V and 4 bases from J, the gap between germline ends came to 10 bases. The V gene's germline CDR1 is SGHDN and CDR2 FVKESK. CDR3 DNA sequence: TGTGCCAGCAGCCCGTCCGGAACCTATGGCTACACCTTC. Protein product: CASSPSGTYGYTF.

The chain carries TRBV7-6 and TRBJ1-5; D call uncertain. CDR1 SGHVS and CDR2 FNYEAQ come from the germline V gene. This CDR3 comprises 14 residues. The ends were cut back, 5 bases at V and 7 bases at J, with 15 bases in the middle. Here the CDR3 reads CASSPGEGWQPQHF. The DNA for the CDR3 is TGTGCCAGCAGCCCCGGGGAGGGTTGGCAGCCCCAGCATTTT.

J is TRBJ1-6 and V is TRBV20-1; D is uncertain. V lost 5 bases to trimming and J lost 13 bases, with 12 bases between them. Germline V CDR1 and CDR2: DFQATT, SNEGSKA (reference sequence). CDR3 length: 11 amino acids. The CDR3 coding sequence is TGCAGTGCTGGCTCGCGGGATCCCCTCCACTTT. Translating gives CSAGSRDPLHF.

In its sample, this clonotype was seen a few times. The V call is TRBV7-8, the J call TRBJ2-3; D not resolved. CDR3 length: 14 residues. CDR1 SGHVS and CDR2 FQNEAQ come from the germline V gene. V lost 2 bases, J lost 4 bases, and 10 bases lay in between. The CDR3 loop reads CASSLPGLADTQYF. The CDR3 DNA reads as TGTGCCAGCAGCTTACCAGGTTTGGCAGATACGCAGTATTTT.

This clonotype was detected many times. The V call is TRBV2, the J call TRBJ1-1; D not certain. The V end was cut by 6 bases, the J end by 1 base, with 9 bases between. The germline V gene encodes CDR1 SNHLY and CDR2 FYNNEI. The CDR3 is 13 residues long. The CDR3: CASRSLGNTEAFF. The CDR3 DNA reads as TGTGCCAGCAGGAGCCTCGGGAACACTGAAGCTTTCTTT.

The genes are TRBV27 and TRBJ2-5, with 9 bases identical to TRBD1. From germline, CDR1 is MNHEY and CDR2 SMNVEV (reference sequence). The trim removed 5 bases at V and 2 bases at J, leaving 9 bases unmatched. The CDR3 has 16 amino acids. The CDR3 DNA follows: TGTGCCAGCAGTACCGTTTACGGACAGGGGCAAGAGACCCAGTACTTC. Encoded protein: CASSTVYGQGQETQYF.

This clonotype was observed a handful of times. The rearrangement uses TRBV5-1 and TRBJ1-1; no clear D. V was shortened by 0 bases and J by 1 base, with 7 bases between the two germline ends. This CDR3 has 14 amino acids. From germline, CDR1 is SGHRS and CDR2 YFSETQ. CDR3 residues: CASSLDAGNTEAFF. For the CDR3, the DNA is TGCGCCAGCAGCTTGGATGCCGGGAACACTGAAGCTTTCTTT.

The chain has TRBV5-1 and TRBJ2-5, with 9 bases aligning to TRBD1. Looked up from germline, CDR1 is SGHRS and CDR2 is YFSETQ. V lost 8 bases to trimming and J lost 4 bases; unmatched junction nucleotides: 21. CDR3 length equals 18 residues. In DNA, the CDR3 is TGCGCCAGTTCGAAGGGACAGGGACCGACCTTGATAGGAGAGACCCAGTACTTC. Protein sequence: CASSKGQGPTLIGETQYF.

The J gene is TRBJ2-3, the V gene TRBV20-1; no definite D call. The length of the CDR3 is 12 residues. Germline-derived CDR1 and CDR2 are DFQATT and SNEGSKA (reference sequence). V was shortened by 0 bases and J by 5 bases, with 6 bases between the two germline ends. In DNA, the CDR3 is TGCAGTGCTAGAGAGGTGGGAGATACGCAGTATTTT. Translating gives CSAREVGDTQYF.

This clonotype came up many times. CDR3 sequence (DNA): TGTGCCAGCACGGGACTATCCGAATACGAGCAGTACTTC. Translating gives CASTGLSEYEQYF. The J gene is TRBJ2-7, the V gene TRBV2; 7 bases line up with TRBD2. Germline CDR1 SNHLY, CDR2 FYNNEI. The CDR3 loop spans 13 amino acids. V was clipped by 7 bases and J by 4 bases; unmatched bases: 7. Filled out from reference TRBV2 and TRBJ2-7, the complete variable domain reads EPEVTQTPSHQVTQMGQEVILRCVPISNHLYFYWYRQILGQKVEFLVSFYNNEISEKSEIFDDQFSVERPDGSNFTLKIRSTKLEDSAMYFCASTGLSEYEQYFGPGTRLTVT.

This chain connects TRBV15 to TRBJ2-1; perhaps TRBD2 as D (5 bases). CDR1 and CDR2 (germline): LNHNV, YYDKDF (reference sequence). Trimming took 5 bases from V and 4 from J, leaving 12 bases between them. The CDR3 is made up of 14 amino acids. CDR3 nucleotide sequence: TGTGCCACCAGCGGCGAACGACTATACAATGAGCAGTTCTTC. It encodes CATSGERLYNEQFF. Supplemented by reference TRBV15 and TRBJ2-1, the full variable domain reads DAMVIQNPRYQVTQFGKPVTLSCSQTLNHNVMYWYQQKSSQAPKLLFHYYDKDFNNEADTPDNFQSRRPNTSFCFLDIRSPGLGDTAMYLCATSGERLYNEQFFGPGTRLTVL.

This clonotype was counted between two and nine times. The chain uses TRBV5-1 and TRBJ1-5; 7 nucleotides agree with TRBD1. J lost 6 bases, V lost 4 bases, and 4 bases had no gene match. Germline CDR1 SGHRS, CDR2 YFSETQ. This CDR3 has 13 residues. The CDR3, as DNA: TGCGCCAGCAGCAATGGGACAGCTCAGCCCCAGCATTTT. Translation: CASSNGTAQPQHF.

The V and J genes are TRBV7-6 and TRBJ2-3; D gene unclear. The CDR3 is 17 amino acids. V was shortened by 5 bases and J by 4 bases, with 22 bases between the two germline ends. Looked up from germline, CDR1 is SGHVS and CDR2 is FNYEAQ. The CDR3 coding sequence is TGTGCCAGCAGCCCCCGAGTCGGGCTACCCCGGGCAGATACGCAGTATTTT. Translation: CASSPRVGLPRADTQYF.